Each of the 29 T cell receptor beta chains below was sequenced from the same sample in a study of identical twins. TCRdb itself ran the 5' RACE reads through MiXCR, one entry per CDR3 protein. Among about 530,000 distinct CDR3 sequences, approximately 20% were seen once, and the ten largest hold about 0.48%. The sample was also reused in another study, on yellow fever vaccine responses in identical twins.

Material: CD4+ T cells sorted from blood. Receptors were obtained from a woman under 30 in good health.

Here the CDR3 reads CASSQVLGQGSENEKLFF. The DNA of the CDR3 is TGCGCCAGCAGCCAAGTTCTCGGACAGGGGTCGGAAAATGAAAAACTGTTTTTT. The chain combines TRBV4-1 with TRBJ1-4, with 9 bases matching TRBD1. J gave up 5 bases and V 1 base, and 11 bases lay outside the gene matches. The length of the CDR3 is 18 residues. Germline loops: CDR1 MGHRA, CDR2 YSYEKL.

This clonotype was detected only a few times. The chain is built from TRBV28 and TRBJ2-7, with TRBD2 identical over 11 bases. Looked up from germline, CDR1 is MDHEN and CDR2 is SYDVKM. V was clipped by 0 bases and J by 3 bases; unmatched bases: 10. This CDR3 has 18 amino acids. The CDR3 loop is CASSLWVFVGTSGYEQYF. In nucleotides, the CDR3 is TGTGCCAGCAGTTTATGGGTTTTTGTGGGGACTAGCGGCTACGAGCAGTACTTC.

Only a few counts were recorded for this clonotype. The chain carries TRBV29-1 and TRBJ2-3; possible D gene TRBD2, 6 bases. Germline-derived CDR1 and CDR2 are SQVTM and ANQGSEA. Trimming left V 3 bases short and J 6 bases short, with 19 bases between. CDR3 size: 15 residues. The CDR3 is CSVEPGVLVADTQYF. The CDR3, as DNA: TGCAGCGTTGAGCCGGGGGTGCTAGTGGCGGATACGCAGTATTTT.

This clonotype was recorded at least ten times. This chain uses TRBV12-3 or TRBV12-4 with TRBJ1-2; D possibly corresponds to TRBD1 (5 bases). The CDR3 has 14 amino acids. The V and J ends lost 5 bases and 4 bases respectively, with 14 bases between them. CDR3 loop: CASSPPGRLYGYTF. The CDR3 DNA follows: TGTGCCAGCAGTCCTCCGGGACGGCTCTATGGCTACACCTTC.

This clonotype was recorded a few times. The chain carries TRBV5-8 and TRBJ2-1; weak D call: TRBD2 (5 bases). In germline, CDR1 is SGHTS, CDR2 YDEGEE. V lost 4 bases and J lost 9, with 8 bases in between. The CDR3 is made up of 11 amino acids. CDR3: CASSTEGEQFF. As DNA, the CDR3 is TGTGCCAGCAGCACCGAGGGTGAGCAGTTCTTC.

The chain couples TRBV6-1 to TRBJ1-2, with 10 bases matching TRBD1. Trimming at V came to 8 bases and at J to 8 bases, leaving 11 bases not matched to a gene. CDR3 size: 14 residues. CDR1 is MNHNS, CDR2 SASEGT, per germline. CDR3 region: CASGLTGGLEGYTF. In nucleotides, the CDR3 is TGTGCCAGCGGCCTGACAGGGGGCCTCGAAGGCTACACCTTC.

V and J are TRBV12-3 or TRBV12-4 and TRBJ2-7, with 8 positions matching TRBD1. Germline trimming cut 5 bases from V and 6 bases from J; bases unmatched to any gene: 12. The CDR3 covers 15 residues. This CDR3 reads CASSLLGQGRGEQYF. The CDR3 DNA reads TGTGCCAGCAGTCTCCTCGGACAGGGACGAGGCGAGCAGTACTTC.

This sequence joins TRBV2 and TRBJ2-1, with 9 bases lining up with TRBD1. J was trimmed by 4 bases and V by 6 bases; bases with no gene match: 7. This CDR3 is built from 15 residues. Germline V gene lookup returns CDR1 SNHLY and CDR2 FYNNEI. DNA of the CDR3: TGTGCCAGCAGCGAAAGGGACAGGGTTTACAATGAGCAGTTCTTC. Its protein product is CASSERDRVYNEQFF.

Concerning this clonotype itself: An end of the junction differs from the germline gene, which may be a read error. The genes are TRBV3-1 and TRBJ2-7, with 16 bases aligning to TRBD2. The CDR3 covers 18 residues. Germline CDR1 LGHDT, CDR2 YNNKEL (reference sequence). CDR3 loop: CASTQHQTGTSGRAEQYF. DNA of the CDR3: TGTGCCAGCACCCAACACCAGACCGGGACTAGCGGGAGGGCGGAGCAGTACTTC.

This clonotype showed up just a few times. The chain is built from TRBV28 and TRBJ2-2, with D maybe TRBD2 (6 bases). Germline V gene data show CDR1 as MDHEN and CDR2 as SYDVKM. The CDR3 is 12 residues long. V shed 6 bases and J shed 7 bases, with 9 bases lying between them. The CDR3 protein is CASSSSVGELFF. The DNA of the CDR3 is TGTGCCAGCAGCTCTAGCGTCGGGGAGCTGTTTTTT.

This clonotype was seen a few times. The chain joins TRBV6-1 to TRBJ2-7; a possible D gene is TRBD2 (6 bases). CDR3 length equals 15 residues. In germline, CDR1 is MNHNS, CDR2 SASEGT. The ends were cut back, 6 bases at V and 5 bases at J, with 20 bases in the middle. This chain's CDR3 is CASSQEGGRRNEQYV. CDR3 nucleotides: TGTGCCAGCAGCCAAGAGGGAGGCAGGAGGAACGAGCAGTACGTC.

This sequence joins TRBV3-1 and TRBJ2-7; 11 nucleotides match TRBD2. CDR3 size: 14 residues. Germline trimming cut 8 bases from V and 6 bases from J; bases unmatched to any gene: 9. Germline values: CDR1 LGHDT, CDR2 YNNKEL (reference sequence). CDR3 sequence (DNA): TGTGCCAGCTCTGTACTAGCGGGAGTAAGCGAGCAGTACTTC. Protein product: CASSVLAGVSEQYF.

This chain uses TRBV5-1 with TRBJ1-1; D remains unclear. V was clipped by 6 bases and J by 5 bases, with 17 bases between them. CDR1 is SGHRS, CDR2 YFSETQ, per germline. This CDR3 contains 14 residues. The CDR3: CASKTNSMGTEAFF. As DNA, the CDR3 is TGCGCCAGCAAAACAAATTCCATGGGTACTGAAGCTTTCTTT.

This clonotype was counted only a few times. The rearrangement links TRBV12-3 or TRBV12-4 to TRBJ2-1; 9 positions agree with TRBD2. With 6 bases clipped from V and 8 bases from J, the junction kept 11 bases outside the gene matches. The CDR3 totals 15 residues. CDR3 DNA: TGTGCCAGCAGAAAAGGGACTAGCTCAGTCTATGAGCAGTTCTTC. It translates to CASRKGTSSVYEQFF.

Only a few counts were recorded for this clonotype. The V call is TRBV28, the J call TRBJ2-7; 14 bases agree with TRBD2. V shed 2 bases and J 0 bases; nucleotides not matched to a gene: 3. CDR3 size: 17 residues. Germline CDR1 reads MDHEN; CDR2 reads SYDVKM. The CDR3: CASSLMGLAGASYEQYV. Here the CDR3 DNA reads TGTGCCAGCAGTTTAATGGGACTAGCGGGGGCCTCCTACGAGCAGTACGTC.

This clonotype has just a few counts. The chain combines TRBV5-1 with TRBJ1-1; 10 nucleotides agree with TRBD1. Germline lookup yields CDR1 SGHRS and CDR2 YFSETQ. V gave up 4 bases and J gave up 6 bases; unmatched junction bases: 6. CDR3 size: 14 residues. CDR3 DNA: TGCGCCAGCAGCCCACGGACAGGGGGATCTGAAGCTTTCTTT. Its protein is CASSPRTGGSEAFF.

In this sample, this clonotype turned up a few times. The V and J genes are TRBV10-3 and TRBJ2-2; 14 nucleotides line up with TRBD2. The CDR3 is 16 residues long. The germline V gene encodes CDR1 ENHRY and CDR2 SYGVKD. With V trimmed by 6 bases and J by 3 bases, 3 bases remained unmatched. The CDR3 here is CAIRRGLAGDTGELFF. The CDR3 DNA reads as TGTGCCATCAGAAGGGGACTAGCGGGGGACACCGGGGAGCTGTTTTTT.

The V call is TRBV5-5, the J call TRBJ2-6, with unresolved D. This CDR3 is 16 amino acids long. Germline CDR1 is SGHKS and CDR2 is YYEKEE (reference sequence). Trimming removed 0 bases at V and 3 bases at J, with 10 bases between. CDR3 nucleotide sequence: TGTGCCAGCAGCTTGGGACCTCAAAGTGGGGCCAACGTCCTGACTTTC. Amino acid sequence: CASSLGPQSGANVLTF.

The chain joins TRBV3-1 to TRBJ1-1, with a possible D match to TRBD1 (5 bases). The V end lost 1 base, the J end lost 4 bases, and 22 bases lay between the germline ends. Germline V gene lookup returns CDR1 LGHDT and CDR2 YNNKEL (reference sequence). This CDR3 region has 18 residues. DNA for the CDR3: TGTGCCAGCAGCCAAGGATGGGTACTGAGCAGGGTGGGCACTGAAGCTTTCTTT. Protein product: CASSQGWVLSRVGTEAFF. The variable domain in full, with the rest retrieved from reference TRBV3-1 and TRBJ1-1, is DTAVSQTPKYLVTQMGNDKSIKCEQNLGHDTMYWYKQDSKKFLKIMFSYNNKELIINETVPNRFSPKSPDKAHLNLHINSLELGDSAVYFCASSQGWVLSRVGTEAFFGQGTRLTVV.

This clonotype occurred a few times. The CDR3 DNA is TGCGCCAGCAGCTTGGGTCGGGGATGGACTGAAGCTTTCTTT. This sequence encodes CASSLGRGWTEAFF. The genes are TRBV5-1 and TRBJ1-1; the D is unclear. This CDR3 comprises 14 residues. Trimming shortened V by 0 bases and J by 5 bases, and 11 bases separated the two germline ends. Per the germline V gene, CDR1 is SGHRS and CDR2 is YFSETQ.

The chain employs TRBV3-1 and TRBJ2-5; D unresolved. V shed 6 bases and J shed 6 bases, with 20 bases lying between them. Germline CDR1 LGHDT, CDR2 YNNKEL (reference sequence). The CDR3 is 15 amino acids. The CDR3 region has the DNA TGTGCCAGCAGTTTTCGGTCGGTGGAGATCCAGACCCAGTACTTC. Encoded protein: CASSFRSVEIQTQYF.

The rearrangement joins TRBV2 to TRBJ2-3, with 7 bases matching TRBD2. J gave up 0 bases and V 10 bases, and 19 bases lay outside the gene matches. This CDR3 is built from 18 residues. Germline CDR1 is SNHLY and CDR2 is FYNNEI. The CDR3 DNA is TGTGCCATCTGTTTAGCGGTCGCTAGCGGAACTAGCACAGATACGCAGTATTTT. This translates into CAICLAVASGTSTDTQYF.

V and J are TRBV12-3 or TRBV12-4 and TRBJ1-1, with 7 bases aligning to TRBD1. The CDR3 is 13 amino acids. Losses at the gene ends were 4 bases for V and 6 bases for J; bases not matched to a gene: 5. This CDR3 is CASSSRGQAEAFF. The DNA for the CDR3 is TGTGCCAGCAGTTCAAGGGGGCAGGCTGAAGCTTTCTTT.

The chain recombines TRBV3-1 with TRBJ2-5; D unresolved. The V and J ends lost 4 bases and 5 bases respectively, with 11 bases between them. This CDR3 region has 13 residues. The germline V gene has CDR1 LGHDT and CDR2 YNNKEL (reference sequence). CDR3 protein: CASSPVGMETQYF. The DNA for the CDR3 is TGTGCCAGCAGCCCGGTTGGGATGGAGACCCAGTACTTC.

In its sample, this clonotype was seen a few times. This sequence joins TRBV2 and TRBJ1-6, with a tentative D call TRBD1 (5 bases). In germline, CDR1 is SNHLY, CDR2 FYNNEI. The CDR3 spans 14 residues. V was pared by 7 bases and J by 8 bases, with 15 bases between. Here the CDR3 DNA reads TGTGCCAGCAATCTACAGGATTGGGATTCACCCCTCCACTTT. This gives the protein CASNLQDWDSPLHF. The full variable domain, with the rest looked up from reference TRBV2 and TRBJ1-6, is EPEVTQTPSHQVTQMGQEVILRCVPISNHLYFYWYRQILGQKVEFLVSFYNNEISEKSEIFDDQFSVERPDGSNFTLKIRSTKLEDSAMYFCASNLQDWDSPLHFGNGTRLTVT.

This chain links TRBV15 with TRBJ2-1, with D unclear. This CDR3 has 13 residues. Trimming stripped 2 bases from V and 0 bases from J, with 2 bases between. From germline, CDR1 is LNHNV and CDR2 YYDKDF (reference sequence). The CDR3 nucleotides are TGTGCCACCAGCAGAATCTCCTACAATGAGCAGTTCTTC. Translating gives CATSRISYNEQFF.

This clonotype was picked up one time. The rearrangement links TRBV15 to TRBJ2-1, with TRBD2 matching over 8 bases. This CDR3 region has 18 residues. CDR1 and CDR2 from the germline V gene are LNHNV and YYDKDF (reference sequence). Trimming took 1 base from V and 6 from J; bases not matched to a gene: 14. DNA for the CDR3: TGTGCCACCAGCAGAGCCCCAAGGGGGACTAGTTTTTCCAATGAGCAGTTCTTC. The encoded protein is CATSRAPRGTSFSNEQFF.

The rearrangement joins TRBV4-1 to TRBJ2-5, with 7 bases fitting TRBD2. CDR1 and CDR2 from the germline V gene are MGHRA and YSYEKL. With 0 bases clipped from V and 4 bases from J, the junction kept 5 bases outside the gene matches. The CDR3 runs 15 residues. The CDR3 DNA sequence: TGCGCCAGCAGCCAAGAGGGCGGGAGCAGAGAGACCCAGTACTTC. This codes for CASSQEGGSRETQYF.

The rearrangement joins TRBV5-4 to TRBJ2-1; TRBD1 matches at 7 bases. This CDR3 spans 14 amino acids. The germline gives CDR1 SGHNT, CDR2 YYREEE (reference sequence). Losses at the gene ends were 2 bases for V and 4 bases for J; bases not matched to a gene: 3. The CDR3 sequence: CASSFARGYNEQFF. Written as DNA, the CDR3 is TGTGCCAGCAGCTTCGCCAGGGGGTACAATGAGCAGTTCTTC.